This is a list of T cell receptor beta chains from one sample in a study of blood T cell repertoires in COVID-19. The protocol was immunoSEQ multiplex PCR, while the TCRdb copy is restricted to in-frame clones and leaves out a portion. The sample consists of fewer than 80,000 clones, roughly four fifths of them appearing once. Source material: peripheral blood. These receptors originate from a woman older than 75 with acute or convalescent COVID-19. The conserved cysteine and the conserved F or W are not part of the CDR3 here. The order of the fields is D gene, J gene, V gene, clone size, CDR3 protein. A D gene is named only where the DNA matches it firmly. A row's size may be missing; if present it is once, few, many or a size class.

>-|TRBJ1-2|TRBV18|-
ASSPPNYSDGYT
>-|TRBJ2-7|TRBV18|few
ASSPTVLWALSSYEQY
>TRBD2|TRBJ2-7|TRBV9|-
ASSQGLAETYEQY
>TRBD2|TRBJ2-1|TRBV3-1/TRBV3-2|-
ASSRGGQYNEQF
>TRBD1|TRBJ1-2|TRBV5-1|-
ASSPDRGYYGYT
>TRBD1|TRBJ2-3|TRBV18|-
ASSRGTGTDTQY
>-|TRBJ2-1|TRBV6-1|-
ASSEFDRITYNEQF
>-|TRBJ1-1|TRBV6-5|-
ASIMDILNTEAF
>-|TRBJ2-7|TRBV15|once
ATSPRGGPYEQY
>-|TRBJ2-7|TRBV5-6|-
ASSLPGRGGYEQY
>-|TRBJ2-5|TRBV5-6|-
ASSPTSSQETQY